The entry that follows covers one T cell receptor beta chain sequence. Ten or more counts support this clonotype. Its antigen remains undetermined. No base quality information exists; no much larger clone differs at one position. Taken from the germline V gene (reference sequence), the CDR1 and CDR2 loops are LNHNV and YYDKDF. The CDR3 sequence holds 13 residues, the cysteine and phenylalanine included. The DNA shown is the 39-base CDR3, in frame from base 1. V is clipped by 3 bases and J by 6 bases, and the sequence between their germline boundaries is 9 bases long. This sample is drawn from a study of Graves' ophthalmopathy and Graves' hyperthyroidism (dated by TCRdb to 2016 to 2019). About the study as a whole: Peripheral blood was collected before any treatment was given, at the time of initial diagnosis. To tell Graves' ophthalmopathy apart from Graves' hyperthyroidism, and to predict which patients would progress to ophthalmopathy, the study relied on TCR beta repertoire signatures. In total, some 140 blood samples were TCR-sequenced: 40 to 45 ophthalmopathy, some 75 hyperthyroidism and some 17 hyperthyroidism-to-ophthalmopathy patients. To explore V-J signatures that distinguish ophthalmopathy from hyperthyroidism, a discovery set of 90 to 100 patients was enrolled, made up of under 50 with ophthalmopathy and roughly 55 with stable hyperthyroidism. An independent validation cohort comprised 18 hyperthyroidism patients and some 16 patients who later progressed from hyperthyroidism to ophthalmopathy. In roughly six hyperthyroidism patients, T-cell repertoires of thyroid tissue and blood were compared. Following sampling, methimazole starting at 30 mg daily was administered to hyperthyroidism patients, and high-dose intravenous methylprednisolone was administered to ophthalmopathy patients. The 85 to 100 discovery patients were divided at random into training and test sets in a 7:3 ratio.

General conclusions and limits of the study: The 13-signature model separated ophthalmopathy from stable hyperthyroidism with approximately 90% sensitivity and approximately 83% specificity in cross-validation, and 80%/75% in the test set. Most expanded thyroid clonotypes with a frequency above 0.001 also appeared in blood, which suggests that blood repertoires may reflect the immune response in the thyroid. In validation, the model predicted ophthalmopathy progression with nearly 71% sensitivity and 72.22% specificity; some 13 predicted patients were CT-confirmed with GO in a median of around 6.5 months. Sample size was not predetermined statistically, and investigators were not blinded to group allocation.

For repertoire sequencing, TCR beta CDR3 regions were amplified from RNA transcripts. A first-round RT-PCR used HTBI primers with the Qiagen OneStep RT-PCR kit, followed by a second-round multiplex PCR, size selection and purification. Libraries were sequenced paired-end with 100 bp reads on an Illumina HiSeq2000. The paper's data handling went like this. SOAPnuke was used for read processing, and reads with adapters, uncalled bases, a mean Phred below 15, or no exact constant-primer or identifier match were discarded. COPE v1.2.5 was used to merge the high-quality paired reads. Unique nucleotide sequences were defined as clonotypes and aligned to IMGT TRB V, D and J references using MiTCR v1.1. The analysis was limited to V-J combinations with a frequency above 0.0001, which together covered just over 98% of the repertoires. For each V-J combination, a TCR clonal expansion and chaos score was defined as F50 clonal expansion divided by the chaos observed in the TCRdist matrix. Welch's t-statistics and random forest were used to reduce the features to approximately 13 V-J combinations, which were then used as input to a naive Bayes classifier. Thyroid-blood repertoire similarity was quantified with the Morisita-Horn index. TCRdb's own reprocessing of the public reads used fastp at Q25 and MiXCR and kept productive beta chains. Rows with one shared CDR3 protein collapse into an entry with the most common genes and DNA. Here the V and J calls rest on TCRdb's processing, not on the authors' analysis. For this sample there are about 400,000 distinct CDR3 sequences; about 17% appear just once. Of the sample, 1.6% falls within the top ten clones.

The ophthalmopathy patients had moderately to severely active disease, with a Clinical Activity Score of 3 or higher, a NOSPECS grade of 4 or higher, and a disease duration of less than 3 months. Anyone with other autoimmune diseases, uncontrolled infections, pregnancy or lactation was excluded from the study. Clinical symptoms, serum thyroxine, TRAb, thyroid ultrasound and orbital computed tomography were used for diagnosis. Using Ficoll-Paque density gradient centrifugation, PBMCs were isolated from 9.5 to 10 ml of fresh peripheral blood. Total RNA was extracted using Trizol reagent, and RNA quality was checked on an Agilent 2100 Bioanalyzer.

The sequence was obtained from a woman aged 18 to 35 with Graves' ophthalmopathy. Donor details come from another sample of the same person, matched by shared clones. The chain uses TRBV15 and TRBJ1-5; too little of a D gene remains to name it. Source material: peripheral blood. The CDR3 in this case is CATSSLGGQPQHF. The DNA is TGTGCCACCAGCAGCCTCGGAGGTCAGCCCCAGCATTTT.